These 2 T cell receptor beta chains share one sample of origin, sequenced in a study of T cell responses to AZD1222 COVID-19 vaccine. Only in-frame clones appear in the TCRdb table, and some are missing; sequencing was by immunoSEQ multiplex PCR. The data show roughly 150,000 clones, 87% seen once. The sequencing used peripheral blood, collected 28 days after the second AZD1222 dose. The receptors originated from an adult who received the AZD1222 COVID-19 vaccine.

This rearrangement joins TRBV18 to TRBJ1-1, with 11 bases aligning to TRBD1. Germline V gene lookup returns CDR1 KGHSH and CDR2 LQKENI. The J segment lost 0 bases and the V segment lost 3 bases, leaving 3 bases of the junction unmatched. This CDR3 is built from 16 residues. CDR3: CASSPGQGALNTEAFF. Written as DNA, the CDR3 is TGTGCCAGCTCACCTGGACAGGGGGCGTTGAACACTGAAGCTTTCTTT.

The chain recombines TRBV21-1 with TRBJ2-5. TRBV21-1 is noted as a pseudogene. The CDR3 loop spans 13 amino acids. CDR3 sequence (DNA): TGTGCCAGCTCTTACCCGGACCACGAGACCCAGTACTTC. Translated, it gives CASSYPDHETQYF.